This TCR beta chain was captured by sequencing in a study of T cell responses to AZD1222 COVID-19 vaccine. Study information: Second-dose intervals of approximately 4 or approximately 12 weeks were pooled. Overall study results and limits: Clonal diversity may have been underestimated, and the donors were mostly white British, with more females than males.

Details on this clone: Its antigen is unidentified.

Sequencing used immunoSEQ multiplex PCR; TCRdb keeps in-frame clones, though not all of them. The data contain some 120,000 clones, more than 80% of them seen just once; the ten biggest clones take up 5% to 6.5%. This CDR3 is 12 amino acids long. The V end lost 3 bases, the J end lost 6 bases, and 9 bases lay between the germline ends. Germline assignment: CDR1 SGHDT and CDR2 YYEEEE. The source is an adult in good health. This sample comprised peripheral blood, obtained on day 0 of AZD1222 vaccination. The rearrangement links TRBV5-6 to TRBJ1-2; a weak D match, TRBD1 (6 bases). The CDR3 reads CASSSGADGYTF. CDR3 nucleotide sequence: TGTGCCAGCAGCTCAGGGGCAGATGGCTACACCTTC.